What follows describes a single TCR beta chain. The sample belongs to a study of Graves' ophthalmopathy and Graves' hyperthyroidism. Germline V gene sequence: CDR1 SQVTM, CDR2 ANQGSEA. This CDR3 comprises 15 residues. V dropped 5 bases and J dropped 0 bases, with 13 bases sitting between them. Amplification of the TCR beta CDR3 regions used RNA transcripts (as template). Second-round multiplex PCR came after first-round RT-PCR with HTBI primers. TCRdb itself ran the multiplex PCR reads through MiXCR, one entry per CDR3 protein. The data show a few hundred thousand distinct CDR3 sequences, with approximately 37% seen just once and over 3.5% held by the top ten.

The gene calls are TRBV29-1 and TRBJ2-2; the D is unclear. Sequencing used peripheral blood or thyroid tissue (not recorded which). The TCR comes from an adult man with Graves' hyperthyroidism. The chain's CDR3 is CSVFSDNSNTGELFF. The CDR3 DNA reads TGCAGCGTTTTTTCAGATAACTCGAACACCGGGGAGCTGTTTTTT.